A single sample is the source of the 18 T cell receptor beta chains below, sequenced in a study of T-cell memory formation after mild COVID-19. TCRdb reprocessed the 5' RACE reads via MiXCR and lists one record per CDR3 protein. The sample shows a few hundred thousand distinct CDR3 sequences, about 16% of them seen only once. The sequencing input was PBMCs or a T cell subset sorted from them (not recorded which). The receptors here all came from a man younger than 30 who had mild COVID-19 (a few samples of this study predate the infection). Cell type and time point are not known.

This clonotype was counted only a few times. V gene TRBV12-3 or TRBV12-4 combines with J gene TRBJ1-2; the D is unclear. V lost 6 bases to trimming and J lost 0 bases, with 20 bases between them. The CDR3 extends over 17 amino acids. The CDR3: CASSSPRGHQANYGYTF. The CDR3 region has the DNA TGTGCCAGCAGCTCCCCCCGAGGGCACCAAGCTAACTATGGCTACACCTTC.

This clonotype has only a few counts. J is TRBJ2-7 and V is TRBV20-1; no firm D call. Looked up from germline, CDR1 is DFQATT and CDR2 is SNEGSKA (reference sequence). V lost 6 bases and J 2 bases, leaving 20 bases between the germline ends. The CDR3 is 15 amino acids. The CDR3 here is CSAQHPGRSAYEQYV. The DNA of the CDR3 is TGCAGTGCCCAACATCCGGGCCGCTCGGCCTACGAGCAGTACGTC.

This rearrangement joins TRBV4-3 to TRBJ2-3; maybe TRBD1 (5 bases). V gave up 1 base and J gave up 2 bases, with 13 bases separating them. The CDR3 length is 16 residues. In germline, CDR1 is LGHNA, CDR2 YSLEER. In DNA form, the CDR3 reads TGCGCCAGCAGCCAAGGGGAAGGGGTTCACACAGATACGCAGTATTTT. Translating gives CASSQGEGVHTDTQYF.

The sample holds a few counts of this clonotype. The chain combines TRBV29-1 with TRBJ2-6; tentative D call: TRBD1 (5 bases). The V end was cut by 8 bases, the J end by 0 bases, with 20 bases between. The CDR3 totals 17 residues. Germline CDR1 reads SQVTM; CDR2 reads ANQGSEA. The CDR3 is CSIQDGPSSSGANVLTF. DNA for the CDR3: TGCAGCATACAGGACGGACCTTCTAGCTCTGGGGCCAACGTCCTGACTTTC.

This clonotype turned up a few times. V and J are TRBV4-1 and TRBJ2-2; perhaps TRBD1 as D (6 bases). V gave up 0 bases and J gave up 7 bases, with 18 bases separating them. The germline V gene encodes CDR1 MGHRA and CDR2 YSYEKL. The length of the CDR3 is 17 residues. The CDR3 DNA sequence: TGCGCCAGCAGCCAAGATCCTCCAGCAGGGGCGGACGGGGAGCTGTTTTTT. This sequence encodes CASSQDPPAGADGELFF.

The CDR3 loop reads CASGEDRVGEQYV. In nucleotides, the CDR3 is TGTGCCAGCGGAGAAGACAGGGTCGGGGAGCAGTACGTC. V gene TRBV2 combines with J gene TRBJ2-7, with TRBD1 identical over 7 bases. The CDR3 spans 13 residues. The germline V gene has CDR1 SNHLY and CDR2 FYNNEI. Losses at the gene ends were 8 bases for V and 7 bases for J; bases not matched to a gene: 11.

The rearrangement uses TRBV7-9 and TRBJ2-1; D not certain. Trimming stripped 5 bases from V and 0 bases from J, with 5 bases between. Germline CDR1 is SEHNR and CDR2 is FQNEAQ (reference sequence). CDR3 length: 13 residues. CDR3 nucleotides: TGTGCCAGCAGCGCGGCCTCCTACAATGAGCAGTTCTTC. Translated: CASSAASYNEQFF.

This clonotype was counted between two and nine times. The chain is built from TRBV12-3 or TRBV12-4 and TRBJ1-5, with D uncertain. The CDR3 runs to 13 residues. The ends were cut back, 2 bases at V and 7 bases at J, with 9 bases in the middle. CDR3 coding DNA: TGTGCCAGCAGTTTACACTTCAAGCAGCCCCAGCATTTT. This codes for CASSLHFKQPQHF.

V and J are TRBV7-9 and TRBJ2-6, with 7 positions matching TRBD1. From germline, CDR1 is SEHNR and CDR2 FQNEAQ (reference sequence). The trim removed 5 bases at V and 0 bases at J, leaving 13 bases unmatched. CDR3 size: 19 residues. This chain's CDR3 is CASSRIPGQPSSGANVLTF. DNA of the CDR3: TGTGCCAGCAGCCGCATACCGGGACAGCCCAGCTCTGGGGCCAACGTCCTGACTTTC.

This clonotype appeared a few times. The CDR3 DNA sequence: TGTGCCAGCAGTACCGACGGGAACACTGAAGCTTTCTTT. Its translation: CASSTDGNTEAFF. The V and J genes are TRBV2 and TRBJ1-1; D is undetermined. Germline assignment: CDR1 SNHLY and CDR2 FYNNEI. Trimming stripped 5 bases from V and 1 base from J, with 8 bases between. The CDR3 is 13 residues long.

The table lists this clonotype with many counts. The chain carries TRBV5-5 and TRBJ1-6; D may be TRBD1 (5 bases). Germline values: CDR1 SGHKS, CDR2 YYEKEE (reference sequence). V gave up 8 bases and J gave up 10 bases, with 16 bases separating them. The CDR3 spans 13 residues. The CDR3 protein is CASGGGPESPLHF. In nucleotides, the CDR3 is TGTGCCAGTGGGGGGGGACCCGAGTCACCCCTCCACTTT.

The gene calls are TRBV9 and TRBJ2-2; D unresolved. CDR3 length: 16 residues. Trimming removed 4 bases from V and 0 bases from J, with 13 bases in between. Germline CDR1 SGDLS, CDR2 YYNGEE. Here the CDR3 reads CASSPSPGPNTGELFF. CDR3 DNA: TGTGCCAGCAGCCCAAGCCCGGGTCCGAACACCGGGGAGCTGTTTTTT.

Here the CDR3 DNA reads TGCAGTACCGGGACTAGCAATTACAATGAGCAGTTCTTC. Residues: CSTGTSNYNEQFF. V gene TRBV20-1 combines with J gene TRBJ2-1, with 9 nucleotides matching TRBD2. The CDR3 spans 13 residues. The trim removed 8 bases at V and 4 bases at J, leaving 6 bases unmatched. Germline V lookup: CDR1 DFQATT, CDR2 SNEGSKA (reference sequence).

This chain uses TRBV25-1 with TRBJ1-1; TRBD1 is a possible D gene (6 bases). With 4 bases removed from V and 4 bases from J, the gap between germline ends came to 13 bases. The CDR3 loop spans 14 amino acids. Germline V gives CDR1 MGHDK, CDR2 SYGVNS. The CDR3 spells CASSATGPTTEAFF. The CDR3 bases are TGTGCCAGCAGTGCCACAGGGCCAACCACTGAAGCTTTCTTT.

This clonotype was found a few times. This chain joins TRBV9 and TRBJ2-7; 7 bases agree with TRBD2. Germline V lookup: CDR1 SGDLS, CDR2 YYNGEE. Unmatched junction bases numbered 11, after V lost 3 bases and J lost 5 bases. The CDR3 has 15 residues. The CDR3 DNA sequence: TGTGCCAGCAGCGGCAGCGGGGTAGCCGCGGACGAGCAGTACTTC. Its protein product is CASSGSGVAADEQYF.

The chain links TRBV6-2 or TRBV6-3 to TRBJ1-5; D uncertain. CDR1 is MNHEY, CDR2 SVGEGT, per germline. The CDR3 contains 13 residues. Trimming stripped 8 bases from V and 0 bases from J, with 8 bases between. DNA for the CDR3: TGTGCCAGCTTGGGCAATAGCAATCAGCCCCAGCATTTT. This gives the protein CASLGNSNQPQHF.

Many counts were recorded for this clonotype. The gene calls are TRBV19 and TRBJ2-1; tentative D call: TRBD2 (6 bases). Trimming removed 8 bases at V and 8 bases at J, with 16 bases between. Per the germline V gene, CDR1 is LNHDA and CDR2 is SQIVND (reference sequence). The CDR3 loop spans 13 amino acids. The CDR3 reads CASGWGGDDEQFF. The CDR3 coding sequence is TGTGCCAGTGGATGGGGCGGGGACGATGAGCAGTTCTTC.

The rearrangement links TRBV7-9 to TRBJ1-2; no definite D call. The ends were cut back, 5 bases at V and 4 bases at J, with 11 bases in the middle. The CDR3 contains 13 residues. Looked up from germline, CDR1 is SEHNR and CDR2 is FQNEAQ (reference sequence). Here the CDR3 DNA reads TGTGCCAGCAGCACCGACGGTCCCTATGGCTACACCTTC. This encodes CASSTDGPYGYTF. Drawing the rest from reference TRBV7-9 and TRBJ1-2, the complete variable domain is DTGVSQNPRHKITKRGQNVTFRCDPISEHNRLYWYRQTLGQGPEFLTYFQNEAQLEKSRLLSDRFSAERPKGSFSTLEIQRTEQGDSAMYLCASSTDGPYGYTFGSGTRLTVV.